This T cell receptor beta chain appears in the sequencing data of a study of T cell repertoires in cytomegalovirus infection. Study as a whole: CMV infection plus the matching HLA type was flagged by public TCR beta signatures.

Study-level results: Cumulative frequency (of public TCR beta family members) identified carriers of CMV plus the relevant HLA.

TCRdb recomputed calls from the reads with MiXCR, one row per CDR3 protein. The sample consists of approximately 500,000 distinct CDR3 sequences, approximately 16% of them appearing once. Looked up from germline, CDR1 is LNHDA and CDR2 is SQIVND (reference sequence). Trimming cost V 7 bases and J 0 bases, with 12 bases left between them. There are 14 residues in the CDR3. This clonotype was seen only a few times. Its antigen remains unidentified. The chain couples TRBV19 to TRBJ1-1; a weak D match, TRBD1 (6 bases). The sequenced sample was CD8+ T cells from PBMCs. This clonotype was obtained from a human donor in good health (CMV status not recorded). Some clones in this sample may be carry-over from other donors' samples. The CDR3 sequence is CASIRRGLNTEAFF. In nucleotides, the CDR3 is TGTGCCAGTATAAGGAGGGGGTTGAACACTGAAGCTTTCTTT.